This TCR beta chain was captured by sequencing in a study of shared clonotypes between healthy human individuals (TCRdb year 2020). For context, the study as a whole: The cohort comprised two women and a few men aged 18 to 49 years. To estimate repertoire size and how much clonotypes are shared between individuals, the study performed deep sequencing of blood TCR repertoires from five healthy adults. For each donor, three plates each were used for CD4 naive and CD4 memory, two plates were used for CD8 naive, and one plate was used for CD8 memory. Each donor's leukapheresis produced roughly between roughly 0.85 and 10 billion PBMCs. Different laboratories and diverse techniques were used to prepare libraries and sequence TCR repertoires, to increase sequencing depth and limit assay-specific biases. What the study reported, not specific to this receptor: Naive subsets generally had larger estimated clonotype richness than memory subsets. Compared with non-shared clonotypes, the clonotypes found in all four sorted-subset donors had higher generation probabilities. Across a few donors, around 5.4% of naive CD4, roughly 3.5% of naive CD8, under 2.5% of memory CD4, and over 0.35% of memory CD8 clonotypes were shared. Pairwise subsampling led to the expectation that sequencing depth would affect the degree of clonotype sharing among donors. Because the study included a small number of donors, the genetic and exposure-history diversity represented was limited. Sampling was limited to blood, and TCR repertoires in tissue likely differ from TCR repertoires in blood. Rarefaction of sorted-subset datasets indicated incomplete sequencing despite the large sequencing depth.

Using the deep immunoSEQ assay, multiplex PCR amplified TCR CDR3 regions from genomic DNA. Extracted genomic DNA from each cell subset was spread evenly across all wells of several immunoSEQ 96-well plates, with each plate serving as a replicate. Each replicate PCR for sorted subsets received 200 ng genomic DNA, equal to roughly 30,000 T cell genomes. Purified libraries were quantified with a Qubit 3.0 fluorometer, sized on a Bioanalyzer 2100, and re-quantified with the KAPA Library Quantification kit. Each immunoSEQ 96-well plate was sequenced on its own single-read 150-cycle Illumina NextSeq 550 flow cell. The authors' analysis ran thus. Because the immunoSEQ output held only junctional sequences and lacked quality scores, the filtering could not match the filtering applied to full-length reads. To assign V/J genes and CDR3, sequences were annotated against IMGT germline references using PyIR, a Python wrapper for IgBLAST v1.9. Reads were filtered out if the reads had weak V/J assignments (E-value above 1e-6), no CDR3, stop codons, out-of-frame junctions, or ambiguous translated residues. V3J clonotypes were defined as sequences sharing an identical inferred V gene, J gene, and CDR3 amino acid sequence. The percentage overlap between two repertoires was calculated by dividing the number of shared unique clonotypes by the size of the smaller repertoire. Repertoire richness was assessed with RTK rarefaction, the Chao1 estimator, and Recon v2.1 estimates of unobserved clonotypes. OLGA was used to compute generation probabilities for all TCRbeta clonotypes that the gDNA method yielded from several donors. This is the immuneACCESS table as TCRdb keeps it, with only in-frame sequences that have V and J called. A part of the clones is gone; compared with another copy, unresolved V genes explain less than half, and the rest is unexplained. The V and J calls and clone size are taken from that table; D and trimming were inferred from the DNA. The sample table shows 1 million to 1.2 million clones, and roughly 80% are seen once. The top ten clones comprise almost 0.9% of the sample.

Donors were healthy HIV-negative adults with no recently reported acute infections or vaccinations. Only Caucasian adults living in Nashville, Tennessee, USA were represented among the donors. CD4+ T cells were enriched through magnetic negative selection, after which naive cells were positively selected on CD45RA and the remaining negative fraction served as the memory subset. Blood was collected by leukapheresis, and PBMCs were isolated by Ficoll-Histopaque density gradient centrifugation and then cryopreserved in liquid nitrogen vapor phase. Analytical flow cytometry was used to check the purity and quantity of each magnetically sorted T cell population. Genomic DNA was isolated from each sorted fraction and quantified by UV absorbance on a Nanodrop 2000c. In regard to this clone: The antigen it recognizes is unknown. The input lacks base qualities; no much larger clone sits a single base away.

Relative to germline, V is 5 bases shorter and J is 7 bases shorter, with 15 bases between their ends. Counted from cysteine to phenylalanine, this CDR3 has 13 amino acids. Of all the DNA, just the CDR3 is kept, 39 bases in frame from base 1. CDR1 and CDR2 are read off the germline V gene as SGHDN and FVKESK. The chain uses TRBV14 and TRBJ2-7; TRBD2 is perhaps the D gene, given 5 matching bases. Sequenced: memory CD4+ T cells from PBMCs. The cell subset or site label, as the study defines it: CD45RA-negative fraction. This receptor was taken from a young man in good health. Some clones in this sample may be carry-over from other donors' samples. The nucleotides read TGTGCCAGCAGCAACCGCGGGCTGGGGGAGCAGTACTTC. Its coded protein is CASSNRGLGEQYF. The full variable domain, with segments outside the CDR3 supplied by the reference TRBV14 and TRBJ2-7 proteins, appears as EAGVTQFPSHSVIEKGQTVTLRCDPISGHDNLYWYRRVMGKEIKFLLHFVKESKQDESGMPNNRFLAERTGGTYSTLKVQPAELEDSGVYFCASSNRGLGEQYFGPGTRLTVT.